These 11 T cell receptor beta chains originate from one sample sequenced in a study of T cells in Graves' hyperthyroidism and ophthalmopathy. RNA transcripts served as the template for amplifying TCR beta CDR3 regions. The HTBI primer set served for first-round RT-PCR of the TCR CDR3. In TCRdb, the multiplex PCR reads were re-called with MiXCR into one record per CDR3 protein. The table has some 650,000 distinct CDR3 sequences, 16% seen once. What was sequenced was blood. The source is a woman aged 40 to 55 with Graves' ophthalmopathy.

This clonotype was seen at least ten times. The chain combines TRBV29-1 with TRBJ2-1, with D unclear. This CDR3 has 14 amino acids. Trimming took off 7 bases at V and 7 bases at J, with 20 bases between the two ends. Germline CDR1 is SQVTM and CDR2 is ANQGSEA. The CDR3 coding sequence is TGCAGCGCCCTCGGCCAGCCTCCAAGGAATGAGCAGTTCTTC. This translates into CSALGQPPRNEQFF.

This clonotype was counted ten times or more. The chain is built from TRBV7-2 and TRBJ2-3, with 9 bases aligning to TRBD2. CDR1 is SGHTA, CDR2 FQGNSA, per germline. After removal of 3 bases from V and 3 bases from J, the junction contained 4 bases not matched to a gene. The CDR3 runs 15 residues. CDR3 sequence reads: CASSFRGLATDTQYF. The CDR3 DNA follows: TGTGCCAGCAGCTTTAGGGGACTAGCAACAGATACGCAGTATTTT.

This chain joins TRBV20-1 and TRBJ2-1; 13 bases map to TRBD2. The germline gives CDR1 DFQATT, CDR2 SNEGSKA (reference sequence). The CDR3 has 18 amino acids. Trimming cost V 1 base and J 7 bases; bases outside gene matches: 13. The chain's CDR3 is CSARGTGGPGLAGNEQFF. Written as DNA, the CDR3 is TGCAGTGCTAGAGGGACAGGGGGTCCGGGACTAGCGGGAAATGAGCAGTTCTTC.

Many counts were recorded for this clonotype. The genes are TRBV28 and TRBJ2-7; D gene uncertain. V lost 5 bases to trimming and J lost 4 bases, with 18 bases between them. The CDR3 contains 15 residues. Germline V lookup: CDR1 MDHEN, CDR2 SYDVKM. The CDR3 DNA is TGTGCCAGCAGTCTCCATCCGAAACGGCTTTACGAGCAGTACTTC. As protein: CASSLHPKRLYEQYF.

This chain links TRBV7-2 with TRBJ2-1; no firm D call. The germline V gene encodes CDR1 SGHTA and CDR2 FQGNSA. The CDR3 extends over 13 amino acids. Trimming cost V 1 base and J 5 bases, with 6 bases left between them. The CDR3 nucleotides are TGTGCCAGCAGCTTAGACTATCACAATGAGCAGTTCTTC. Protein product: CASSLDYHNEQFF.

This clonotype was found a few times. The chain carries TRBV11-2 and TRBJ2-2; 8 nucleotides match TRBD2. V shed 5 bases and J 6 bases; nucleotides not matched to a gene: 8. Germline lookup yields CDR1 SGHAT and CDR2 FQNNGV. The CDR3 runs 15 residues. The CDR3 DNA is TGTGCCAGCAGCCCAGACGGACTAGCCGCCGGGGAGCTGTTTTTT. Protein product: CASSPDGLAAGELFF.

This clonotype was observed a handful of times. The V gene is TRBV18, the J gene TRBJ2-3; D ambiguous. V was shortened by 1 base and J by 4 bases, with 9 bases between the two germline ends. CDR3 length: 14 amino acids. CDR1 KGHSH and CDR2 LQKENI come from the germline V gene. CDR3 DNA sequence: TGTGCCAGCTCACCACTAGAGGAATCAGATACGCAGTATTTT. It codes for CASSPLEESDTQYF.

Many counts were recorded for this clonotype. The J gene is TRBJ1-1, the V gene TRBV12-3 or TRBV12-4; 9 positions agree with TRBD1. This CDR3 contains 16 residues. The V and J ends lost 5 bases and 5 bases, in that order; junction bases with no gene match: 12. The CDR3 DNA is TGTGCCAGCAGTCCTCAATTCGGACAGGGGAGGACTGAAGCTTTCTTT. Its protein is CASSPQFGQGRTEAFF.

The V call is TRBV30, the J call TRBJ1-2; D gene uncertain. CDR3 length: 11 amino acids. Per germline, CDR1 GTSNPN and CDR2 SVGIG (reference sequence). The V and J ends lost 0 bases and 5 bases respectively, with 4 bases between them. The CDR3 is CAWSVLYGYTF. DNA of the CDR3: TGTGCCTGGAGTGTGCTATATGGCTACACCTTC.

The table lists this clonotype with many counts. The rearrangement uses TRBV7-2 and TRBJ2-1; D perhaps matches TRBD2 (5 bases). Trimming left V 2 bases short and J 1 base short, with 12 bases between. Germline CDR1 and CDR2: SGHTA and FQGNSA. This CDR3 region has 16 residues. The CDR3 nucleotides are TGTGCCAGCAGCTTATTGGGCGGGTTGTCCTACAATGAGCAGTTCTTC. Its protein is CASSLLGGLSYNEQFF.

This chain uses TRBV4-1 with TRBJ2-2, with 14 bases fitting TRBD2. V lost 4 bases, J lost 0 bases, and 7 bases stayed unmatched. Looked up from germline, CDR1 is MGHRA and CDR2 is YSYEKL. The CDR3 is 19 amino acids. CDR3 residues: CASSLQGTSGGANTGELFF. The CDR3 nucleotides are TGCGCCAGCAGCCTACAAGGGACTAGCGGGGGAGCGAACACCGGGGAGCTGTTTTTT.